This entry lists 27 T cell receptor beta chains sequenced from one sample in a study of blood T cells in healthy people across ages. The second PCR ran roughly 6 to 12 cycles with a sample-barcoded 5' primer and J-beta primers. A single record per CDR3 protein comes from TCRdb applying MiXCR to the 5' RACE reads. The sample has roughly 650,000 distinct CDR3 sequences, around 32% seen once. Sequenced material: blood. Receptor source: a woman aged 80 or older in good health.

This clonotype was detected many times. CDR3 in DNA: TGTGCCAGCAAGGGGGACAGGGATTTTCAGCCCCAGCATTTT. The encoded protein is CASKGDRDFQPQHF. The chain is built from TRBV6-6 and TRBJ1-5, with TRBD1 matching over 9 bases. The CDR3 covers 14 residues. The V and J ends lost 7 bases and 6 bases, in that order; junction bases with no gene match: 7. From germline, CDR1 is MNHNY and CDR2 SVGAGI (reference sequence).

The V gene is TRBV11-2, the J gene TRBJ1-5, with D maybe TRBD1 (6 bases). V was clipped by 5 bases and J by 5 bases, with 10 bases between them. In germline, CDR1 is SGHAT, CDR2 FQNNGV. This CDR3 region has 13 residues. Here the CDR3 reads CASSKGGHQPQHF. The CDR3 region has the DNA TGTGCCAGCAGCAAAGGGGGTCATCAGCCCCAGCATTTT. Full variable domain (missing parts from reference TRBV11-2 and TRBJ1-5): EAGVAQSPRYKIIEKRQSVAFWCNPISGHATLYWYQQILGQGPKLLIQFQNNGVVDDSQLPKDRFSAERLKGVDSTLKIQPAKLEDSAVYLCASSKGGHQPQHFGDGTRLSIL.

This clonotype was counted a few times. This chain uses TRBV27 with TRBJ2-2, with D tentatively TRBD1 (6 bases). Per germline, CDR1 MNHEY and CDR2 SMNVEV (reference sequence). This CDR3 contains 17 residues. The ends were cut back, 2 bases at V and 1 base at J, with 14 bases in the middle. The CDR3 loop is CASSLIRGIGNTGELFF. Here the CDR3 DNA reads TGTGCCAGCAGTTTAATCAGGGGCATAGGGAACACCGGGGAGCTGTTTTTT.

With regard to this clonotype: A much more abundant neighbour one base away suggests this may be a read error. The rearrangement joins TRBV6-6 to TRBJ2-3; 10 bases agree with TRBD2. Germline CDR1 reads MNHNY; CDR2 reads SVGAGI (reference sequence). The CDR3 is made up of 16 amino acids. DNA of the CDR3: TGTGCCAGCATCAACAGGGCTAGCGGGGGCCCAGATGCGCAGTATTTT. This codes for CASINRASGGPDAQYF.

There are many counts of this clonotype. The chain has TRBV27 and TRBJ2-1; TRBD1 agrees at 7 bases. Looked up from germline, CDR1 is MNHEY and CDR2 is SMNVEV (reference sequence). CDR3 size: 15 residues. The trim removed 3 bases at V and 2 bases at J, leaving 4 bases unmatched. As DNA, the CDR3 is TGTGCCAGCAGTTTTTCGACAGGGCCCTACAATGAGCAGTTCTTC. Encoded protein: CASSFSTGPYNEQFF.

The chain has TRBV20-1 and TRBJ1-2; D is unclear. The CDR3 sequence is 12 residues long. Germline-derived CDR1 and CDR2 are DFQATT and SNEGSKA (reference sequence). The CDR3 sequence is CKIQGTNYGYTF. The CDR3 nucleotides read TGCAAGATCCAAGGGACTAACTATGGCTACACCTTC.

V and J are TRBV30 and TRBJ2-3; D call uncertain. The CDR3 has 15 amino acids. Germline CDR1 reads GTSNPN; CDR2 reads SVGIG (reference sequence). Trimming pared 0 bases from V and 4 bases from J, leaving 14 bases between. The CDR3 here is CAWSVLLSSADTQYF. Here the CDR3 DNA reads TGTGCCTGGAGTGTTTTGCTATCTTCCGCAGATACGCAGTATTTT.

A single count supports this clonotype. The CDR3 loop reads CSALGPSGRLRDTQYF. As DNA, the CDR3 is TGCAGTGCTTTGGGCCCTAGCGGAAGACTCAGAGATACGCAGTATTTT. V and J are TRBV20-1 and TRBJ2-3, with 7 bases fitting TRBD2. Germline lookup yields CDR1 DFQATT and CDR2 SNEGSKA (reference sequence). Trimming took 5 bases from V and 5 from J; bases not matched to a gene: 16. The CDR3 length is 16 residues.

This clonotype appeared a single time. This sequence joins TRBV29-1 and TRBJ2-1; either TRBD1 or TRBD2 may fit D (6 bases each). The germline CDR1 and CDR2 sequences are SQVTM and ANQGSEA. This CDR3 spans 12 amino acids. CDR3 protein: CCAKEGVREQFF. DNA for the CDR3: TGCTGCGCCAAGGAGGGGGTCCGCGAGCAGTTCTTC.

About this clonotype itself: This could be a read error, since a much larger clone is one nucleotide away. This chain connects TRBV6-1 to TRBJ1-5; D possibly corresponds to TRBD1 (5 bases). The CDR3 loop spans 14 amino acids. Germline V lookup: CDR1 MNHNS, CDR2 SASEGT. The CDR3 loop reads CVSSDNRGAQPQHF. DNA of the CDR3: TGTGTCAGCAGTGATAATAGGGGAGCTCAGCCCCAGCATTTT.

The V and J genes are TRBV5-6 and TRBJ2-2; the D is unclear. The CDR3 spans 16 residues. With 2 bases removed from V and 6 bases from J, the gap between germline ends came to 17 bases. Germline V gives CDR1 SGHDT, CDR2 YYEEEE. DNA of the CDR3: TGTGCCAGCAGCTTTGACGCCACTTTAAGGGCCGGGGAGCTGTTTTTT. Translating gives CASSFDATLRAGELFF.

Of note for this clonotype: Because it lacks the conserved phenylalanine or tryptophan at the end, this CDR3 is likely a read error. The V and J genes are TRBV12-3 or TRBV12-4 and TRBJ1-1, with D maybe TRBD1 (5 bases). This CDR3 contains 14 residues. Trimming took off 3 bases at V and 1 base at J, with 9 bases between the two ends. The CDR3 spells CASSFQGPNTEAFC. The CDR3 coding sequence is TGTGCCAGCAGTTTTCAGGGCCCGAACACTGAAGCTTTCTGT.

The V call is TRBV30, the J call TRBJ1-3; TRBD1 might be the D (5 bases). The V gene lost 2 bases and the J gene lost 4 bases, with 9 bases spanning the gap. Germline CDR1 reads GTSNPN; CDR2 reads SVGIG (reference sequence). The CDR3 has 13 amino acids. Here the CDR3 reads CAWSFSGGNTIYF. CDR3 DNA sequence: TGTGCCTGGAGTTTTTCAGGGGGAAACACCATATATTTT.

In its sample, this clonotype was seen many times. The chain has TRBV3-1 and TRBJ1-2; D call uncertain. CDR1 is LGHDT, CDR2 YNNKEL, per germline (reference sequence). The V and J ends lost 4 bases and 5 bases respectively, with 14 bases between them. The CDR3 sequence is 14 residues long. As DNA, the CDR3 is TGTGCCAGCAGCCTAGCTGGTGGGCCTTATGGCTACACCTTC. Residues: CASSLAGGPYGYTF.

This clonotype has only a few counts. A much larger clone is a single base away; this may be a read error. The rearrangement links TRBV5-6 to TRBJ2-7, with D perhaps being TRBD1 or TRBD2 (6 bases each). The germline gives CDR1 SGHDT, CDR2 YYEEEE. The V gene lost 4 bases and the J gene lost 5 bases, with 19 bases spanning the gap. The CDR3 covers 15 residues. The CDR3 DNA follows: TGTGCCAGCAGCGGGGCCCGGGGGCGTATCAACGAGCAGTACTTC. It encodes CASSGARGRINEQYF.

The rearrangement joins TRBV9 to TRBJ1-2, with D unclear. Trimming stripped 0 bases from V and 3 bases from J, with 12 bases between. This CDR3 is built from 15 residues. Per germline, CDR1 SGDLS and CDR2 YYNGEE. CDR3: CASSVEPSSHYGYTF. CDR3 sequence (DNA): TGTGCCAGCAGCGTAGAGCCATCTAGTCACTATGGCTACACCTTC.

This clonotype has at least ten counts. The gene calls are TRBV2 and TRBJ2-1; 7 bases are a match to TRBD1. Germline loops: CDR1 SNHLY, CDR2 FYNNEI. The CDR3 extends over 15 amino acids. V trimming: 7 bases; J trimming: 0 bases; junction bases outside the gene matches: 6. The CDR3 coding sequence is TGTGCCAGCAAGACGGACAGGAGCTCCTACAATGAGCAGTTCTTC. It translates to CASKTDRSSYNEQFF. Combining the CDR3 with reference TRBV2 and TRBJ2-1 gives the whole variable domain EPEVTQTPSHQVTQMGQEVILRCVPISNHLYFYWYRQILGQKVEFLVSFYNNEISEKSEIFDDQFSVERPDGSNFTLKIRSTKLEDSAMYFCASKTDRSSYNEQFFGPGTRLTVL.

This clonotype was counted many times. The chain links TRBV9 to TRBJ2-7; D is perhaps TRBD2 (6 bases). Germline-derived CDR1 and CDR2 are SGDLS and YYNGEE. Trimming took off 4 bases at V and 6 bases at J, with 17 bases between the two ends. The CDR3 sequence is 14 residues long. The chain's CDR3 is CASSPGLRETEQYF. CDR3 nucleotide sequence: TGTGCCAGCAGCCCCGGACTAAGGGAGACCGAGCAGTACTTC.

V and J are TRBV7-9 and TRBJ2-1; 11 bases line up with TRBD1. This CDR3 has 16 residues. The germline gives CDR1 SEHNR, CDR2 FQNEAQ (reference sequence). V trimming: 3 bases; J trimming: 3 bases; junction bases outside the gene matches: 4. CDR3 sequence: CASSLAGTGGYNEQFF. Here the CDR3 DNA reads TGTGCCAGCAGCTTGGCCGGGACAGGGGGCTACAATGAGCAGTTCTTC.

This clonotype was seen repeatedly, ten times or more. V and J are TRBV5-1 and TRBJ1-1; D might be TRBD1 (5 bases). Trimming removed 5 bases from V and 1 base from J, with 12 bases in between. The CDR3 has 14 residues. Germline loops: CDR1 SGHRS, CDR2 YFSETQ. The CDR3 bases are TGCGCCAGCAGGATAACCCAGGGGAACACTGAAGCTTTCTTT. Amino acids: CASRITQGNTEAFF.

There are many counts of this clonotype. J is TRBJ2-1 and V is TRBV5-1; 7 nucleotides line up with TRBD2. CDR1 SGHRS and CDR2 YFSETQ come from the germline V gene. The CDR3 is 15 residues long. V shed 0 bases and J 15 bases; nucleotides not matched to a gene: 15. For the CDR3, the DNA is TGCGCCAGCAGCTTGGCGGCGCGGGGGACCAAAGCCTGGTTCTTC. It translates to CASSLAARGTKAWFF.

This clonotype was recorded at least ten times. The DNA of the CDR3 is TGTGCCAGCAGCCGAGGCGGGCAGGGGGCGCGCAATGAGCAGTTCTTC. Amino acid sequence: CASSRGGQGARNEQFF. The chain carries TRBV7-2 and TRBJ2-1; 8 bases are a match to TRBD1. This CDR3 has 16 residues. With V trimmed by 5 bases and J by 6 bases, 12 bases remained unmatched. Germline V lookup: CDR1 SGHTA, CDR2 FQGNSA.

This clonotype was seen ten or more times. The CDR3 DNA sequence: TGCAGCGTCTTGGACACAGTCACAGATACGCAGTATTTT. It is translated as CSVLDTVTDTQYF. V is TRBV29-1 and J is TRBJ2-3; D may be TRBD1 (5 bases). With 6 bases removed from V and 2 bases from J, the gap between germline ends came to 12 bases. The CDR3 sequence is 13 residues long. Germline loops: CDR1 SQVTM, CDR2 ANQGSEA.

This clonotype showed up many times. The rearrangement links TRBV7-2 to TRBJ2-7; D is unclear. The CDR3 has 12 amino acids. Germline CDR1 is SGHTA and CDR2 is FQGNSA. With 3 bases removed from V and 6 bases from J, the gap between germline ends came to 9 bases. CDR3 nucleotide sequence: TGTGCCAGCAGCTTCGACACCCCCGAGCAGTACTTC. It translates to CASSFDTPEQYF.

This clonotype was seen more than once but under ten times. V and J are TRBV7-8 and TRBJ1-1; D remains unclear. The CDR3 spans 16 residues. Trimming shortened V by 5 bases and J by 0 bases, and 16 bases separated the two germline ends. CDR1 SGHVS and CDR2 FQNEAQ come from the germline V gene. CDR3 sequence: CASSATGTAMNTEAFF. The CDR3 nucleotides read TGTGCCAGCAGCGCTACGGGCACGGCCATGAACACTGAAGCTTTCTTT.

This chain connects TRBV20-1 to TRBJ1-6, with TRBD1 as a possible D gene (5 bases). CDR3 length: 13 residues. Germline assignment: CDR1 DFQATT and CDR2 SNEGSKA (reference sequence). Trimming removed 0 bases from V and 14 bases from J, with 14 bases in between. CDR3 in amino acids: CSARDGRVLTLHF. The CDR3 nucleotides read TGCAGTGCTAGAGATGGCAGGGTACTAACCCTCCACTTT.

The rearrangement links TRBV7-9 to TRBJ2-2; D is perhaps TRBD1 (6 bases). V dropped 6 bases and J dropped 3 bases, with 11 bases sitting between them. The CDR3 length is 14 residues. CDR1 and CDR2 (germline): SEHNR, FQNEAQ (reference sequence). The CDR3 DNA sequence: TGTGCCAGCAGTTGGGACATGTACACCGGGGAGCTGTTTTTT. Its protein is CASSWDMYTGELFF.